This T cell receptor beta chain appears in the sequencing data of a study of T cells in Graves' hyperthyroidism and ophthalmopathy. The sample holds many counts of this clonotype. TCR beta CDR3 regions were amplified from RNA. A set of HTBI primers served as the primers for a first-round RT-PCR of the TCR CDR3. TCRdb reanalysed the multiplex PCR reads using MiXCR and keeps one entry per CDR3 protein. The data contain some 500,000 distinct CDR3 sequences, 15% to 20% of them singletons. Looked up from germline, CDR1 is SGHRS and CDR2 is YFSETQ. The ends were cut back, 0 bases at V and 0 bases at J, with 10 bases in the middle. CDR3 size: 15 residues.

The sequenced sample consisted of blood. The source of this sequence is a woman aged 30 to 39 with Graves' ophthalmopathy. V is TRBV5-1 and J is TRBJ2-7; D unclear. CDR3 loop: CASSLAPQNSYEQYF. The CDR3 coding sequence is TGCGCCAGCAGCTTGGCCCCCCAGAACTCCTACGAGCAGTACTTC.